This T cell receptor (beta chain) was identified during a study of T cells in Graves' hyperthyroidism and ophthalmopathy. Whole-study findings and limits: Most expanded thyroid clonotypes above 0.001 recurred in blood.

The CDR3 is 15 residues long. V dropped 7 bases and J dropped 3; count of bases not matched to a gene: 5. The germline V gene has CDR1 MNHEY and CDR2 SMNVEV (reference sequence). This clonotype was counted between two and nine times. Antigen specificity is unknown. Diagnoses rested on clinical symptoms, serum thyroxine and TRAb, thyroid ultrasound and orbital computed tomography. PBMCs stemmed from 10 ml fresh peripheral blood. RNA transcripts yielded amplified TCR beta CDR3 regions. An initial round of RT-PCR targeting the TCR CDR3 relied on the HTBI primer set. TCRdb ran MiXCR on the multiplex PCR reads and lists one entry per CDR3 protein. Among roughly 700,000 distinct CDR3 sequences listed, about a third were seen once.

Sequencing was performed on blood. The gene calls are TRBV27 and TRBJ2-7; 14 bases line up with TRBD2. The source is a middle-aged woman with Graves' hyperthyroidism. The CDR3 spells CASTKGLAGVYEQYF. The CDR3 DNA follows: TGTGCCAGCACCAAGGGACTAGCGGGGGTCTACGAGCAGTACTTC.